This TCR beta chain is drawn from a study of molecular identifiers for immune sequencing clone quantification. Sorting defined naive CD8 T cells as CD8+CD4-CCR7+CD45RA+. Overall study findings and caveats: Jurkat TCR RNA spiked in from one cell (amid over 850,000 naive cells) was reportedly detectable.

Turning to this clonotype: Its target is not known.

Bulk libraries came from a prior protocol with listed TCR primers. A single record per CDR3 protein comes from TCRdb applying MiXCR to the PCR reads. The sample has hundreds of thousands of distinct CDR3 sequences, over 25% seen once. This TCR came from a human donor in good health. Some libraries in this study had Jurkat cell RNA spiked in. The material sequenced was naive CD8+ T cells from blood, with Jurkat cell RNA spiked in. Subset here: FACS-sorted CD8+CD4-CCR7+CD45RA+ naive T cells.

This CDR3 reads CASSSSSSYNEQFF. CDR3 in DNA: TGTGCCAGCAGCTCAAGTAGCTCCTACAATGAGCAGTTCTTC. The chain carries TRBV7-9 and TRBJ2-1; no clear D gene. Trimming took 4 bases from V and 0 from J, leaving 7 bases between them. Germline CDR1 reads SEHNR; CDR2 reads FQNEAQ (reference sequence). This CDR3 spans 14 amino acids.